A selection of T cell receptor beta chains follows, all from one sample in a study of T cells in Graves' hyperthyroidism and ophthalmopathy. A single record per CDR3 protein comes from TCRdb applying MiXCR to the multiplex PCR reads. This sample has roughly 250,000 distinct CDR3 sequences, with 13% to 15% found just once. The sequenced material came from blood. The receptors stem from a woman aged 40 to 55 with Graves' hyperthyroidism that later progressed to Graves' ophthalmopathy. The CDR3 runs from the conserved cysteine through the conserved F or W. The D gene is left open where the match is weak. Clone size is shown for a subset of rows, as once, few, many or a class of expanded clone.

clone size	V gene	J gene	D gene	CDR3 protein	CDR3 DNA
many	TRBV2	TRBJ2-2	.	CASVRGNTGELFF	TGTGCCAGCGTACGGGGGAACACCGGGGAGCTGTTTTTT
many	TRBV5-1	TRBJ2-1	.	CASSKLGSNEQFF	TGCGCCAGCAGCAAGTTAGGGAGCAATGAGCAGTTCTTC
many	TRBV2	TRBJ2-7	.	CASNLQGSTIKYF	TGTGCCAGCAATCTCCAGGGATCTACGATTAAGTACTTC
.	TRBV3-1	TRBJ2-5	TRBD2	CASRLAGGGRRETQYF	TGTGCCAGTCGGCTAGCGGGAGGTGGACGACGGGAGACCCAGTACTTC
many	TRBV30	TRBJ2-3	.	CAWRASDTQYF	TGTGCCTGGAGAGCGAGTGATACGCAGTATTTT
few	TRBV6-8	TRBJ2-6	.	CASSYMAGAKTGANVLTF	TGTGCCAGCAGTTACATGGCAGGGGCAAAAACTGGGGCCAACGTCCTGACTTTC
many	TRBV28	TRBJ1-1	.	CASSPPLVNTEAFF	TGTGCCAGCAGTCCCCCCCTCGTGAACACTGAAGCTTTCTTT
many	TRBV6-1	TRBJ1-3	.	CASSHPVGPSGNTIYF	TGTGCCAGCAGTCATCCCGTGGGTCCCTCTGGAAACACCATATATTTT
many	TRBV28	TRBJ1-5	.	CASSSRWSEPQHF	TGTGCCAGCAGTTCCCGGTGGTCGGAGCCCCAGCATTTT
many	TRBV7-6	TRBJ2-1	TRBD2	CASSFPTSGQSYNEQFF	TGTGCCAGCAGCTTCCCGACTAGCGGGCAATCCTACAATGAGCAGTTCTTC
.	TRBV20-1	TRBJ1-5	.	CSARYRAQPQHF	TGCAGTGCTAGATACAGGGCCCAGCCCCAGCATTTT
.	TRBV4-2	TRBJ2-1	TRBD2	CASSQDLSGRYNEQFF	TGTGCCAGCAGCCAAGATTTGAGCGGGAGATACAATGAGCAGTTCTTC
.	TRBV2	TRBJ2-7	.	CASTRGPYEQYF	TGTGCCAGCACCAGGGGCCCCTACGAGCAGTACTTC
many	TRBV6-1	TRBJ2-7	.	CASSYTSPPLYEQYF	TGTGCCAGCAGTTACACCAGCCCACCTCTTTACGAGCAGTACTTC
.	TRBV7-8	TRBJ2-5	.	CASSSLWSRETQYF	TGTGCCAGCAGCTCCCTGTGGAGCAGGGAGACCCAGTACTTC
many	TRBV20-1	TRBJ1-2	.	CSALQTHYGYTF	TGCAGTGCTTTACAGACTCACTATGGCTACACCTTC
many	TRBV9	TRBJ1-1	.	CASSVRGEYTEAFF	TGTGCCAGCAGCGTACGAGGGGAATACACTGAAGCTTTCTTT
many	TRBV9	TRBJ2-1	TRBD2	CASSVDSGPSYNEQFF	TGTGCCAGCAGCGTAGATAGCGGGCCGTCCTACAATGAGCAGTTCTTC
few	TRBV30	TRBJ1-3	.	CAWSLGGGNTIYF	TGTGCCTGGAGTTTGGGGGGTGGAAACACCATATATTTT
few	TRBV20-1	TRBJ2-7	TRBD2	CSATYPTSGKPREQYF	TGCAGTGCTACCTACCCGACTAGCGGGAAGCCGCGTGAGCAGTACTTC
many	TRBV7-9	TRBJ2-3	TRBD2	CASSFSGIDTDTQYF	TGTGCCAGCAGCTTTAGCGGGATCGACACAGATACGCAGTATTTT
.	TRBV5-4	TRBJ2-1	.	CASSLIAVSYNEQFF	TGTGCCAGCAGCTTGATAGCGGTCTCCTACAATGAGCAGTTCTTC
few	TRBV7-9	TRBJ2-1	.	CASSRLVVGPSYNEQFF	TGTGCCAGCAGCCGCTTGGTTGTAGGCCCGTCCTACAATGAGCAGTTCTTC
many	TRBV28	TRBJ2-5	TRBD2	CASSLAGAQETQYF	TGTGCCAGCAGTTTAGCGGGAGCCCAAGAGACCCAGTACTTC
few	TRBV27	TRBJ2-7	TRBD2	CASSLTTSGREQYF	TGTGCCAGCAGTTTAACGACTAGCGGGAGGGAGCAGTACTTC
many	TRBV27	TRBJ2-3	.	CASSLSISAGSTDTQYF	TGTGCCAGCAGTTTATCGATCTCCGCGGGGAGCACAGATACGCAGTATTTT
many	TRBV24-1	TRBJ1-5	TRBD1	CATSEPTGSQPQHF	TGTGCCACCAGTGAGCCGACAGGGTCGCAGCCCCAGCATTTT
many	TRBV2	TRBJ2-2	TRBD1	CASRGQGTSTGELFF	TGTGCCAGCAGGGGACAGGGAACGAGCACCGGGGAGCTGTTTTTT
few	TRBV4-1	TRBJ2-1	TRBD2	CASSHHSGGRAYNEQFF	TGCGCCAGCAGCCATCACAGCGGCGGGAGGGCCTACAATGAGCAGTTCTTC
many	TRBV2	TRBJ2-5	TRBD2	CASSGLAGRQETQYF	TGTGCCAGCAGTGGACTAGCGGGAAGGCAAGAGACCCAGTACTTC
.	TRBV12-3/TRBV12-4	TRBJ1-5	.	CASSSPVSNQPQHF	TGTGCCAGCAGTTCTCCGGTTAGCAATCAGCCCCAGCATTTT
many	TRBV6-1	TRBJ2-2	.	CATTGLHTGELFF	TGTGCCACGACCGGGCTGCACACCGGGGAGCTGTTTTTT
many	TRBV27	TRBJ2-6	.	CASSLSSGANVLTF	TGTGCCAGCAGTTTATCCTCTGGGGCCAACGTCCTGACTTTC
many	TRBV13	TRBJ1-1	.	CASSPKGTPGLNTEAFF	TGTGCCAGCAGCCCGAAGGGGACACCCGGCTTGAACACTGAAGCTTTCTTT
once	TRBV28	TRBJ2-7	TRBD1	CASRTGTGRYEQYF	TGTGCCAGCAGGACCGGGACAGGGCGGTACGAGCAGTACTTC
.	TRBV28	TRBJ1-1	.	CASSLNRAEAFF	TGTGCCAGCAGTTTGAACAGAGCTGAAGCTTTCTTT
many	TRBV28	TRBJ2-4	TRBD1	CASRDRLAKNIQYF	TGTGCCAGCAGGGACAGGCTAGCCAAAAACATTCAGTACTTC
few	TRBV4-1	TRBJ2-2	.	CASSQWAQTGTGELFF	TGCGCCAGCAGCCAATGGGCACAAACTGGCACCGGGGAGCTGTTTTTT
many	TRBV27	TRBJ2-3	TRBD2	CASSSTSGSDGGTDTQYF	TGTGCCAGCAGTTCGACTAGCGGGAGCGATGGAGGCACAGATACGCAGTATTTT
many	TRBV7-8	TRBJ2-3	TRBD2	CASSPMPTSDSTDTQYF	TGTGCCAGCTCTCCAATGCCGACTAGCGATAGCACAGATACGCAGTATTTT
many	TRBV29-1	TRBJ1-1	TRBD1	CSHSGTGRTEAFF	TGCAGCCACTCCGGGACAGGGCGGACTGAAGCTTTCTTT
many	TRBV18	TRBJ1-5	TRBD1	CASSQDRGNQPQHF	TGTGCCAGCTCACAAGACAGGGGCAATCAGCCCCAGCATTTT
.	TRBV7-9	TRBJ1-1	.	CASSPLLGQHAEAFF	TGTGCCAGCAGTCCCCTTCTAGGACAACACGCTGAAGCTTTCTTT
many	TRBV5-6	TRBJ1-1	.	CASSFGYRPNTEAFF	TGTGCCAGCAGCTTTGGGTACAGGCCGAACACTGAAGCTTTCTTT
many	TRBV7-9	TRBJ2-7	TRBD1	CASSLKGQLTEQYF	TGTGCCAGCAGCTTAAAGGGACAGCTAACCGAGCAGTACTTC
.	TRBV4-1	TRBJ1-2	TRBD1	CASSQEYRGRNYGYTF	TGCGCCAGCAGCCAAGAATACAGGGGGCGCAACTATGGCTACACCTTC
once	TRBV20-1	TRBJ2-1	TRBD2	CSARTSGRSLIYNEQFF	TGCAGTGCTAGAACTAGCGGGAGGTCCTTAATCTACAATGAGCAGTTCTTC
.	TRBV16	TRBJ2-7	TRBD1	CASNQSGTDSYEQYF	TGTGCCAGCAACCAATCCGGGACAGACTCCTACGAGCAGTACTTC
many	TRBV7-9	TRBJ1-1	.	CASSPSTTRNTEAFF	TGTGCCAGCAGCCCTTCTACGACTAGGAACACTGAAGCTTTCTTT
many	TRBV6-1	TRBJ2-7	TRBD1	CASRSTGGDSYEQYF	TGTGCCAGCAGATCGACAGGGGGTGACTCCTACGAGCAGTACTTC
.	TRBV4-1	TRBJ1-1	.	CASSQAGGRTVNTEAFF	TGCGCCAGCAGCCAAGCCGGGGGGCGAACCGTGAACACTGAAGCTTTCTTT